The 28 T cell receptor beta chains in this list originate from one sample, sequenced in a study of CD8 T cells in ankylosing spondylitis (dated by TCRdb to 2015 to 2018). Library method: 5' RACE. Instrument on record: Illumina HiSeq 2500. TCRdb passed the public sequencing reads through fastp at Q25 and MiXCR, retaining productive beta sequences. One record per CDR3 amino acid sequence lists the most common genes and DNA. This sample has some 38,000 distinct CDR3 sequences in its table, and roughly 3.1% of those were observed once. The ten largest clonotypes hold around 2.8% of the sample. The specimen was blood, either unsorted or a sorted T cell fraction (not recorded which). All receptors come from a male donor with ankylosing spondylitis or in good health (not recorded which).

This clonotype occurred many times. The chain couples TRBV9 to TRBJ2-2, with 9 positions matching TRBD1. CDR1 is SGDLS and CDR2 is YYNGEE in the germline V gene. This CDR3 has 16 amino acids. V was clipped by 4 bases and J by 4 bases; unmatched bases: 8. CDR3 DNA sequence: TGTGCCAGCAGCATCCACAGGGGGCTGGGCACCGGGGAGCTGTTTTTT. Protein product: CASSIHRGLGTGELFF.

There are many counts of this clonotype. This rearrangement joins TRBV9 to TRBJ2-2; 13 bases are a match to TRBD2. The length of the CDR3 is 18 residues. Germline CDR1 is SGDLS and CDR2 is YYNGEE. J lost 3 bases, V lost 0 bases, and 5 bases had no gene match. CDR3 sequence (DNA): TGTGCCAGCAGCGTAGAACTAGCGGGGGGGCCCGACACCGGGGAGCTGTTTTTT. Translated, it gives CASSVELAGGPDTGELFF.

This clonotype was seen many times. J is TRBJ2-1 and V is TRBV9; D is uncertain. Germline CDR1 reads SGDLS; CDR2 reads YYNGEE. There are 17 residues in the CDR3. The germline V and J ends were trimmed by 0 bases and 7 bases, with 20 bases remaining between them. The CDR3 reads CASSVDSGFGILNEQFF. As DNA, the CDR3 is TGTGCCAGCAGCGTAGATTCCGGATTCGGTATTCTGAATGAGCAGTTCTTC.

This clonotype has ten or more counts. The rearrangement joins TRBV9 to TRBJ2-1; 7 positions match TRBD2. The CDR3 runs 13 residues. Germline V gene data show CDR1 as SGDLS and CDR2 as YYNGEE. The V gene end was trimmed by 7 bases and the J gene end by 9 bases; junction bases not matched to a gene: 10. The CDR3 loop is CASGGVGNPEQFF. The CDR3, as DNA: TGTGCCAGCGGGGGGGTGGGTAACCCTGAGCAGTTCTTC.

There are many counts of this clonotype. V gene TRBV9 combines with J gene TRBJ1-1; 8 bases fit TRBD1. Per the germline V gene, CDR1 is SGDLS and CDR2 is YYNGEE. The CDR3 totals 15 residues. Trimming took 2 bases from V and 1 from J; bases not matched to a gene: 4. The CDR3 protein is CASSVTGVPNTEAFF. The CDR3 nucleotides are TGTGCCAGCAGCGTGACAGGGGTCCCGAACACTGAAGCTTTCTTT.

This clonotype was counted at least ten times. This chain's CDR3 is CASSDRAHSGANVLTF. CDR3 sequence (DNA): TGTGCCAGCAGCGATAGGGCCCACTCTGGGGCCAACGTCCTGACTTTC. V gene TRBV9 combines with J gene TRBJ2-6; D uncertain. CDR1 is SGDLS and CDR2 is YYNGEE in the germline V gene. Between the trimmed V and J ends, which lost 3 bases and 0 bases, there was a span of 10 bases. This CDR3 is 16 amino acids long.

This clonotype was seen many times. The rearrangement uses TRBV9 and TRBJ2-5; possibly TRBD1 for D (7 bases). From germline, CDR1 is SGDLS and CDR2 YYNGEE. The CDR3 length is 14 residues. Trimming shortened V by 7 bases and J by 2 bases, and 15 bases separated the two germline ends. DNA of the CDR3: TGTGCCAGCGGCGCGGGACAGATGCAAGAGACCCAGTACTTC. Translation: CASGAGQMQETQYF.

The sample holds many counts of this clonotype. J is TRBJ2-4 and V is TRBV9, with 12 bases fitting TRBD2. Trimming at V came to 4 bases and at J to 7 bases, leaving 18 bases not matched to a gene. Germline V gives CDR1 SGDLS, CDR2 YYNGEE. The CDR3 runs to 19 residues. The CDR3 DNA follows: TGTGCCAGCAGCCCCTCCCCCTCTAGCGGGAGGGCCCATATGAACATTCAGTACTTC. This sequence encodes CASSPSPSSGRAHMNIQYF.

This clonotype was counted at least ten times. The V gene is TRBV9, the J gene TRBJ2-3, with D perhaps matching TRBD2 (7 bases). Germline V lookup: CDR1 SGDLS, CDR2 YYNGEE. This CDR3 has 18 amino acids. Trimming took 0 bases from V and 0 from J, leaving 17 bases between them. Written as DNA, the CDR3 is TGTGCCAGCAGCGTAGTTGCGCGGGGGCCATCTAGCACAGATACGCAGTATTTT. Translating gives CASSVVARGPSSTDTQYF. The entire variable domain, with the rest obtained from reference TRBV9 and TRBJ2-3, is as follows: DSGVTQTPKHLITATGQRVTLRCSPRSGDLSVYWYQQSLDQGLQFLIQYYNGEERAKGNILERFSAQQFPDLHSELNLSSLELGDSALYFCASSVVARGPSSTDTQYFGPGTRLTVL.

This clonotype showed up many times. This chain uses TRBV9 with TRBJ2-3; 10 bases agree with TRBD1. The CDR3 is 19 amino acids. J was trimmed by 3 bases and V by 0 bases; bases with no gene match: 13. Germline CDR1 SGDLS, CDR2 YYNGEE. The CDR3 sequence: CASSVEAKKTGGATDTQYF. Written as DNA, the CDR3 is TGTGCCAGCAGCGTAGAGGCTAAGAAGACAGGGGGCGCGACAGATACGCAGTATTTT.

The sample holds many counts of this clonotype. The rearrangement joins TRBV9 to TRBJ2-6; either TRBD1 or TRBD2 may fit D (5 bases each). The germline CDR1 and CDR2 sequences are SGDLS and YYNGEE. The V and J ends lost 0 bases and 0 bases respectively, with 13 bases between them. There are 18 residues in the CDR3. The CDR3 region is CASSVGSGPFSGANVLTF. The CDR3 bases are TGTGCCAGCAGCGTAGGGTCGGGACCGTTCTCTGGGGCCAACGTCCTGACTTTC.

This clonotype was detected ten times or more. The chain employs TRBV9 and TRBJ1-2; the D is unclear. V was cut by 2 bases and J by 1 base, with 12 bases left in between. Germline-derived CDR1 and CDR2 are SGDLS and YYNGEE. There are 15 residues in the CDR3. The CDR3 DNA sequence: TGTGCCAGCAGCGTTCACCCAGAGGGTAACTATGGCTACACCTTC. This encodes CASSVHPEGNYGYTF.

At least ten counts were recorded for this clonotype. The rearrangement uses TRBV9 and TRBJ2-3, with D perhaps TRBD2 (6 bases). There are 17 residues in the CDR3. Per the germline V gene, CDR1 is SGDLS and CDR2 is YYNGEE. With 3 bases removed from V and 4 bases from J, the gap between germline ends came to 21 bases. The CDR3 coding sequence is TGTGCCAGCAGCGGACCCGGGACCCCAGGGACTTCAGATACGCAGTATTTT. It translates to CASSGPGTPGTSDTQYF. Filled out from reference TRBV9 and TRBJ2-3, the complete variable domain reads DSGVTQTPKHLITATGQRVTLRCSPRSGDLSVYWYQQSLDQGLQFLIQYYNGEERAKGNILERFSAQQFPDLHSELNLSSLELGDSALYFCASSGPGTPGTSDTQYFGPGTRLTVL.

This clonotype has a count of ten or more. CDR3 in DNA: TGTGCCAGCAGCGTAGTAGCTGGAGGGCAGGGAGATACGCAGTATTTT. This encodes CASSVVAGGQGDTQYF. V usage is TRBV9 and J usage is TRBJ2-3, with D possibly TRBD2 on 6 matching bases. Per germline, CDR1 SGDLS and CDR2 YYNGEE. V shed 0 bases and J shed 5 bases, with 16 bases lying between them. The CDR3 has 16 residues.

Ten or more counts support this clonotype. V and J are TRBV9 and TRBJ2-2; TRBD1 aligns across 10 bases. V was pared by 1 base and J by 1 base, with 4 bases of the junction left unmatched. This CDR3 region has 17 residues. Germline-derived CDR1 and CDR2 are SGDLS and YYNGEE. This chain's CDR3 is CASSVSGQGWNTGELFF. The CDR3 nucleotides are TGTGCCAGCAGCGTATCGGGACAGGGGTGGAACACCGGGGAGCTGTTTTTT.

The V and J genes are TRBV9 and TRBJ2-3; 9 bases align to TRBD2. The germline gives CDR1 SGDLS, CDR2 YYNGEE. CDR3 length: 15 residues. Trimming removed 5 bases from V and 2 bases from J; junction bases left unmatched: 6. CDR3 sequence reads: CASSPTSGDTDTQYF. CDR3 coding DNA: TGTGCCAGCAGTCCGACTAGCGGCGACACAGATACGCAGTATTTT.

J is TRBJ2-1 and V is TRBV6-1; 9 nucleotides line up with TRBD1. CDR1 is MNHNS and CDR2 is SASEGT in the germline V gene. The CDR3 runs to 13 residues. Trimming at V came to 8 bases and at J to 6 bases, leaving 5 bases not matched to a gene. CDR3 loop: CASGTGYANEQFF. In DNA form, the CDR3 reads TGTGCCAGCGGGACAGGGTATGCCAATGAGCAGTTCTTC.

Many counts were recorded for this clonotype. The chain carries TRBV9 and TRBJ2-1, with D perhaps being TRBD1 or TRBD2 (5 bases each). With 0 bases removed from V and 0 bases from J, the gap between germline ends came to 10 bases. Germline CDR1 SGDLS, CDR2 YYNGEE. The CDR3 sequence is 16 residues long. CDR3 sequence: CASSVAGGSSYNEQFF. CDR3 in DNA: TGTGCCAGCAGCGTAGCTGGGGGAAGCTCCTACAATGAGCAGTTCTTC.

This clonotype was found many times. The J gene is TRBJ1-6, the V gene TRBV9; no clear D. Trimming left V 4 bases short and J 7 bases short, with 18 bases between. The length of the CDR3 is 16 residues. Germline loops: CDR1 SGDLS, CDR2 YYNGEE. DNA for the CDR3: TGTGCCAGCAGCCCTACGGTGACCCAGTTGAATTCACCCCTCCACTTT. Translating gives CASSPTVTQLNSPLHF.

The chain couples TRBV9 to TRBJ2-1; TRBD2 agrees at 8 bases. Unmatched junction bases numbered 9, after V lost 4 bases and J lost 3 bases. CDR1 and CDR2 from the germline V gene are SGDLS and YYNGEE. The CDR3 consists of 16 residues. CDR3 sequence (DNA): TGTGCCAGCAGCCCCGGGGGGGGGCCCCTCTACAATGAGCAGTTCTTC. Amino acids: CASSPGGGPLYNEQFF.

This clonotype was recorded at least ten times. The V gene is TRBV9, the J gene TRBJ2-5; unclear D gene. Per germline, CDR1 SGDLS and CDR2 YYNGEE. CDR3 length: 14 amino acids. V gave up 0 bases and J gave up 5 bases, with 11 bases separating them. The DNA for the CDR3 is TGTGCCAGCAGCGTAGAAGCTGTCCGGGAGACCCAGTACTTC. This encodes CASSVEAVRETQYF.

This clonotype appeared many times. The gene calls are TRBV9 and TRBJ2-2; D may be TRBD2 (7 bases). The V end lost 0 bases, the J end lost 5 bases, and 20 bases lay between the germline ends. This CDR3 has 18 residues. Germline V gene sequence: CDR1 SGDLS, CDR2 YYNGEE. CDR3 sequence (DNA): TGTGCCAGCAGCGTAGTAGGAGGGGGGGCCATGGGGACCGGGGAGCTGTTTTTT. It yields the protein CASSVVGGGAMGTGELFF.

This clonotype was seen many times. CDR3 residues: CASSPDHGRTNEKLFF. DNA for the CDR3: TGTGCCAGCAGCCCCGACCACGGGAGAACTAATGAAAAACTGTTTTTT. The chain is built from TRBV9 and TRBJ1-4, with no clear D. The V end lost 4 bases, the J end lost 1 base, and 14 bases lay between the germline ends. The CDR3 loop spans 16 amino acids. Germline V lookup: CDR1 SGDLS, CDR2 YYNGEE.

This clonotype has a count of ten or more. J is TRBJ2-1 and V is TRBV9, with D perhaps TRBD2 (6 bases). Between the trimmed V and J ends, which lost 3 bases and 7 bases, there was a span of 14 bases. The length of the CDR3 is 14 residues. The germline V gene encodes CDR1 SGDLS and CDR2 YYNGEE. CDR3 nucleotides: TGTGCCAGCAGCGGACCTGGGGGGATGAATGAGCAGTTCTTC. It translates to CASSGPGGMNEQFF. The full variable domain, its missing parts supplied by reference TRBV9 and TRBJ2-1, is DSGVTQTPKHLITATGQRVTLRCSPRSGDLSVYWYQQSLDQGLQFLIQYYNGEERAKGNILERFSAQQFPDLHSELNLSSLELGDSALYFCASSGPGGMNEQFFGPGTRLTVL.

This clonotype has a count of ten or more. This chain connects TRBV9 to TRBJ2-2, with a tentative D call TRBD1 (5 bases). The CDR3 length is 15 residues. Germline assignment: CDR1 SGDLS and CDR2 YYNGEE. The V and J ends lost 4 bases and 6 bases respectively, with 16 bases between them. CDR3 in DNA: TGTGCCAGCAGCTGGACACATAAGGGTCCCGGGGAGCTGTTTTTT. Translating it yields CASSWTHKGPGELFF.

In its sample, this clonotype was seen many times. The chain has TRBV9 and TRBJ1-5; the match to TRBD1 covers 7 bases. Germline V CDR1 and CDR2: SGDLS, YYNGEE. Germline trimming cut 3 bases from V and 8 bases from J; bases unmatched to any gene: 8. The CDR3 runs to 14 residues. The CDR3 sequence is CASSEGAGMKPQHF. In DNA, the CDR3 is TGTGCCAGCAGCGAGGGGGCAGGTATGAAGCCCCAGCATTTT.

This clonotype was recorded at least ten times. The chain carries TRBV9 and TRBJ2-2, with D tentatively TRBD2 (6 bases). CDR3 length equals 14 residues. The V and J ends lost 4 bases and 5 bases respectively, with 12 bases between them. Germline assignment: CDR1 SGDLS and CDR2 YYNGEE. CDR3 DNA: TGTGCCAGCAGCCTTAGCGGAAAGACCGGGGAGCTGTTTTTT. It is translated as CASSLSGKTGELFF.

This clonotype was detected ten times or more. This rearrangement joins TRBV9 to TRBJ1-4; TRBD1 matches at 9 bases. Germline V gives CDR1 SGDLS, CDR2 YYNGEE. The V and J ends lost 1 base and 7 bases, in that order; junction bases with no gene match: 14. This CDR3 is 18 amino acids long. The CDR3 DNA reads as TGTGCCAGCAGCGTAACTCCTTCACCGGGACAGGGTCTTGAAAAACTGTTTTTT. It translates to CASSVTPSPGQGLEKLFF.